Below, 10 T cell receptor beta chains from the same sample are listed, as sequenced in a study of OX40 agonist ivuxolimab in advanced cancers. TCRdb keeps only in-frame clones here, not all; method: immunoSEQ multiplex PCR. The sample includes 57,000 or so clones, 75% to 90% of them seen just once. The specimen was CD4+ or CD8+ T cells sorted from blood, collected in a trial of the OX40 agonist ivuxolimab. All receptors come from an adult with an advanced solid tumor such as melanoma, head and neck, liver or kidney cancer.

The rearrangement links TRBV28 to TRBJ1-2; 7 nucleotides match TRBD1. Germline lookup yields CDR1 MDHEN and CDR2 SYDVKM. J gave up 0 bases and V 4 bases, and 5 bases lay outside the gene matches. CDR3 length: 15 amino acids. CDR3 residues: CASSSGTASNYGYTF. The CDR3 DNA reads TGTGCCAGCAGTTCAGGGACAGCCTCTAACTATGGCTACACCTTC.

This clone was counted a single time. The rearrangement links TRBV11-3 to TRBJ1-1, with 10 bases matching TRBD1. The V gene end was trimmed by 5 bases and the J gene end by 4 bases; junction bases not matched to a gene: 10. Looked up from germline, CDR1 is SGHNT and CDR2 is YENEEA. This CDR3 has 16 residues. Here the CDR3 reads CASSLSGTGVITEAFF. CDR3 bases: TGTGCCAGCAGCCTCTCCGGGACAGGGGTGATCACTGAAGCTTTCTTT.

This chain links TRBV6-1 with TRBJ2-7, with no clear D. This CDR3 comprises 16 residues. Germline CDR1 is MNHNS and CDR2 is SASEGT. Between the trimmed V and J ends, which lost 0 bases and 0 bases, there was a span of 12 bases. CDR3 residues: CASSEAGRRSSYEQYF. The CDR3 DNA reads TGTGCCAGCAGTGAAGCCGGTCGCCGCAGCTCCTACGAGCAGTACTTC.

The J gene is TRBJ1-1, the V gene TRBV28; the D gene is possibly TRBD1 (6 bases). The CDR3 runs 14 residues. CDR1 and CDR2 from the germline V gene are MDHEN and SYDVKM. Trimming cost V 2 bases and J 1 base, with 8 bases left between them. CDR3 region: CASSLPRGNTEAFF. CDR3 nucleotide sequence: TGTGCCAGCAGTTTACCCAGGGGGAACACTGAAGCTTTCTTT.

The chain couples TRBV6-4 to TRBJ2-3, with TRBD1 as a possible D gene (6 bases). Germline CDR1 reads MRHNA; CDR2 reads SNTAGT. V lost 3 bases and J 2 bases, leaving 12 bases between the germline ends. The CDR3 loop spans 15 amino acids. The CDR3 DNA is TGTGCCAGCAGTGAACAGGGAAGGGACACAGATACGCAGTATTTT. Its protein is CASSEQGRDTDTQYF.

This clone was detected a few times. The rearrangement links TRBV28 to TRBJ1-4; D is ambiguous. Germline V gene lookup returns CDR1 MDHEN and CDR2 SYDVKM. V was trimmed by 6 bases and J by 7 bases, leaving 9 bases between them. The CDR3 loop spans 12 amino acids. In DNA, the CDR3 is TGTGCCAGCAGGCAAGGAGGTGAAAAACTGTTTTTT. It is translated as CASRQGGEKLFF. The variable domain in full, completed from reference TRBV28 and TRBJ1-4, reads DVKVTQSSRYLVKRTGEKVFLECVQDMDHENMFWYRQDPGLGLRLIYFSYDVKMKEKGDIPEGYSVSREKKERFSLILESASTNQTSMYLCASRQGGEKLFFGSGTQLSVL.

This chain joins TRBV7-9 and TRBJ2-1, with 9 bases fitting TRBD2. The CDR3 contains 17 residues. Germline loops: CDR1 SEHNR, CDR2 FQNEAQ (reference sequence). V shed 5 bases, J shed 1 base, and the junction held 9 bases outside the gene matches. CDR3 sequence: CASSLGSGGWSYNEQFF. In nucleotides, the CDR3 is TGTGCCAGCAGCCTAGGGAGCGGGGGGTGGTCCTACAATGAGCAGTTCTTC. Filled out from reference TRBV7-9 and TRBJ2-1, the complete variable domain reads DTGVSQNPRHKITKRGQNVTFRCDPISEHNRLYWYRQTLGQGPEFLTYFQNEAQLEKSRLLSDRFSAERPKGSFSTLEIQRTEQGDSAMYLCASSLGSGGWSYNEQFFGPGTRLTVL.

This clone has only one observation. J is TRBJ1-3 and V is TRBV18; D remains unclear. Germline V gene lookup returns CDR1 KGHSH and CDR2 LQKENI. With 6 bases removed from V and 0 bases from J, the gap between germline ends came to 15 bases. This CDR3 has 16 residues. CDR3 coding DNA: TGTGCCAGCTCGCGTTCGACGGGAAGCTCTGGAAACACCATATATTTT. This codes for CASSRSTGSSGNTIYF.

This clone was detected only once. The chain combines TRBV11-3 with TRBJ2-7; no clear D. Germline assignment: CDR1 SGHNT and CDR2 YENEEA. The CDR3 contains 10 residues. Trimming stripped 9 bases from V and 0 bases from J, with 3 bases between. CDR3 DNA: TGTGCCAGGAACTCCTACGAGCAGTACTTC. As protein: CARNSYEQYF.

The gene calls are TRBV28 and TRBJ1-1; 10 positions agree with TRBD1. V lost 5 bases, J lost 6 bases, and 6 bases stayed unmatched. This CDR3 is 14 amino acids long. Germline CDR1 reads MDHEN; CDR2 reads SYDVKM. In nucleotides, the CDR3 is TGTGCCAGCAGTGGACAGGGGGGTTTCTCTGAAGCTTTCTTT. Encoded protein: CASSGQGGFSEAFF.